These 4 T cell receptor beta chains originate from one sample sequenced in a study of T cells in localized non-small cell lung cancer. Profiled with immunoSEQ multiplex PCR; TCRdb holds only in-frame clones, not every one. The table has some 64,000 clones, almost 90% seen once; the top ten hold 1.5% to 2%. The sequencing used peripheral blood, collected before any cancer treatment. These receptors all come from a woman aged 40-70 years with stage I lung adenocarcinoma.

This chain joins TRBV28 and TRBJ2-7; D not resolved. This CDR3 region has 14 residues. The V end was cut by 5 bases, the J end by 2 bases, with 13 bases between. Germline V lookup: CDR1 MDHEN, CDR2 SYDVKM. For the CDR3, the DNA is TGTGCCAGCAGTCTAACAGAATTTACCTACGAGCAGTACTTC. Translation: CASSLTEFTYEQYF.

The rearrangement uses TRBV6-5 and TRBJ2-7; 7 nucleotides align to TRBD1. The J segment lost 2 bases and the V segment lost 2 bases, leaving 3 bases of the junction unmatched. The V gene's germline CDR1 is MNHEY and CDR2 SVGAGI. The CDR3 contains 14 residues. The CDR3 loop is CASSYGDSTYEQYF. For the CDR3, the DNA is TGTGCCAGCAGTTACGGGGACAGTACCTACGAGCAGTACTTC.

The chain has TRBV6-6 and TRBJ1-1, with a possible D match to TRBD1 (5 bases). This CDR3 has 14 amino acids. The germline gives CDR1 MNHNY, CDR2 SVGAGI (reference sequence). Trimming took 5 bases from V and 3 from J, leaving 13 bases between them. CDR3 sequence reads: CASSRRGSDTEAFF. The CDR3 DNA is TGTGCCAGCAGTAGGAGGGGTTCTGACACTGAAGCTTTCTTT.

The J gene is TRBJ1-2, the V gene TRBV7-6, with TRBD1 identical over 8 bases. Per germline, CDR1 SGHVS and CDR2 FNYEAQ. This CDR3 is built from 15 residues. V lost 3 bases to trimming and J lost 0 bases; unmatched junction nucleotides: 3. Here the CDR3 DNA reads TGTGCCAGCAGCTTCGGACAGGGATCTAACTATGGCTACACCTTC. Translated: CASSFGQGSNYGYTF.